These 11 T cell receptor beta chains came from one sample sequenced in a study of T cell changes during pregnancy in multiple sclerosis. The repertoire was sequenced with immunoSEQ multiplex PCR; TCRdb's copy has only in-frame clones and lacks some. The repertoire holds around 57,000 clones, with roughly 91% as singletons. The sequenced sample was peripheral blood, obtained after pregnancy. The receptors derive from a female donor in good health, enrolled as a control in a pregnancy study.

The chain recombines TRBV29-1 with TRBJ1-1; TRBD1 matches 7 bases. There are 13 residues in the CDR3. The germline V gene has CDR1 SQVTM and CDR2 ANQGSEA. J lost 6 bases, V lost 3 bases, and 7 bases had no gene match. This CDR3 is CSVDRTGESEAFF. CDR3 sequence (DNA): TGCAGCGTTGATAGGACAGGAGAGTCTGAAGCTTTCTTT.

This chain connects TRBV6-5 to TRBJ1-2; possible D gene TRBD1, 5 bases. Trimming took 8 bases from V and 3 from J, leaving 13 bases between them. Germline CDR1 is MNHEY and CDR2 is SVGAGI. The CDR3 is made up of 13 amino acids. CDR3 sequence (DNA): TGTGCCAGCCGGGGGACTGTGGACTATGGCTACACCTTC. It specifies CASRGTVDYGYTF.

The rearrangement uses TRBV19 and TRBJ1-5, with D possibly TRBD1 on 6 matching bases. Germline V gene sequence: CDR1 LNHDA, CDR2 SQIVND (reference sequence). The CDR3 contains 14 residues. Trimming stripped 4 bases from V and 2 bases from J, with 9 bases between. CDR3 nucleotide sequence: TGTGCCAGTAGTACCGACAGGCGCAATCAGCCCCAGCATTTT. Residues: CASSTDRRNQPQHF. The whole variable domain, filled in from reference TRBV19 and TRBJ1-5, reads DGGITQSPKYLFRKEGQNVTLSCEQNLNHDAMYWYRQDPGQGLRLIYYSQIVNDFQKGDIAEGYSVSREKKESFPLTVTSAQKNPTAFYLCASSTDRRNQPQHFGDGTRLSIL.

This rearrangement joins TRBV19 to TRBJ1-1; D remains unclear. The CDR3 covers 16 residues. V lost 0 bases and J 6 bases, leaving 17 bases between the germline ends. In germline, CDR1 is LNHDA, CDR2 SQIVND (reference sequence). CDR3: CASSIDLELPGSEAFF. The CDR3 DNA reads TGTGCCAGTAGTATAGATCTAGAGCTACCCGGGTCTGAAGCTTTCTTT.

This chain joins TRBV27 and TRBJ1-2; D uncertain. V dropped 6 bases and J dropped 2 bases, with 4 bases sitting between them. The CDR3 has 11 amino acids. Germline loops: CDR1 MNHEY, CDR2 SMNVEV (reference sequence). The CDR3, as DNA: TGTGCCAGCAGGGGCAACTATGGCTACACCTTC. It specifies CASRGNYGYTF.

This rearrangement joins TRBV2 to TRBJ1-2, with D maybe TRBD1 (5 bases). V was shortened by 1 base and J by 1 base, with 7 bases between the two germline ends. This CDR3 is built from 14 residues. CDR1 and CDR2 (germline): SNHLY, FYNNEI. The CDR3 region is CASSEDRSNYGYTF. CDR3 bases: TGTGCCAGCAGTGAAGACAGGAGTAACTATGGCTACACCTTC.

J is TRBJ1-1 and V is TRBV7-2, with 7 bases aligning to TRBD1. In germline, CDR1 is SGHTA, CDR2 FQGNSA. This CDR3 is built from 14 residues. Unmatched junction bases numbered 8, after V lost 3 bases and J lost 7 bases. CDR3 DNA: TGTGCCAGCAGCTTCCTTAGGGACAGAAATGAAGCTTTCTTT. Encoded protein: CASSFLRDRNEAFF.

The chain is built from TRBV6-6 and TRBJ2-2; TRBD1 matches at 7 bases. The V gene's germline CDR1 is MNHNY and CDR2 SVGAGI (reference sequence). The V segment lost 2 bases and the J segment 7 bases; nucleotides outside the gene matches: 7. The CDR3 totals 15 residues. The CDR3 loop is CASSYKTGRVGELFF. CDR3 bases: TGTGCCAGCAGTTACAAGACAGGGCGGGTCGGGGAGCTGTTTTTT.

The CDR3 nucleotides read TGTGCCAGCAGCTTAGGGGCAAGAAACATTCAGTACTTC. Amino acid sequence: CASSLGARNIQYF. V and J are TRBV7-2 and TRBJ2-4; no clear D. Germline V lookup: CDR1 SGHTA, CDR2 FQGNSA. V lost 1 base and J lost 6, with 7 bases in between. The CDR3 length is 13 residues.

The chain couples TRBV6-1 to TRBJ2-4; TRBD1 is a possible D gene (6 bases). V was pared by 4 bases and J by 9 bases, with 19 bases between. Germline CDR1 MNHNS, CDR2 SASEGT. CDR3 length: 15 residues. CDR3 protein: CASSGPGTRSSIQYF. The CDR3 DNA sequence: TGTGCCAGCAGTGGGCCCGGGACAAGGAGTTCCATTCAGTACTTC.

The V call is TRBV9, the J call TRBJ2-3; 9 bases match TRBD2. The CDR3 runs 15 residues. J lost 3 bases, V lost 3 bases, and 5 bases had no gene match. Germline CDR1 reads SGDLS; CDR2 reads YYNGEE. The CDR3 is CASSGTSDGTDTQYF. For the CDR3, the DNA is TGTGCCAGCAGCGGGACTAGCGACGGGACAGATACGCAGTATTTT.